The 27 T cell receptor beta chains below were found in one sample sequenced in a study of control samples from healthy donors and cancer patients. The protocol was immunoSEQ multiplex PCR, while the TCRdb copy is restricted to in-frame clones and leaves out a portion. The sample lists 100,000 to 150,000 clones; roughly 84% were seen once. What was sequenced was blood. These receptors all stem from a man in his fifties or sixties in good health.

The chain employs TRBV5-1 and TRBJ2-5, with a possible D match to TRBD2 (6 bases). In germline, CDR1 is SGHRS, CDR2 YFSETQ. This CDR3 region has 16 residues. V gave up 1 base and J gave up 4 bases, with 17 bases separating them. The CDR3 loop reads CASSLSASEMGETQYF. DNA for the CDR3: TGCGCCAGCAGCTTGTCGGCTAGCGAGATGGGAGAGACCCAGTACTTC.

This chain uses TRBV4-1 with TRBJ1-2, with D possibly matching TRBD1 (5 bases). Germline-derived CDR1 and CDR2 are MGHRA and YSYEKL. Trimming cost V 4 bases and J 4 bases, with 22 bases left between them. There are 17 residues in the CDR3. CDR3 nucleotides: TGCGCCAGCAGCCGGATGGGACTTTTGGGCCAAGCCTATGGCTACACCTTC. Its translation: CASSRMGLLGQAYGYTF.

The table lists this clone with a few counts. The rearrangement joins TRBV25-1 to TRBJ2-7, with D uncertain. The V gene's germline CDR1 is MGHDK and CDR2 SYGVNS. The CDR3 is 14 amino acids. With 0 bases removed from V and 0 bases from J, the gap between germline ends came to 6 bases. In nucleotides, the CDR3 is TGTGCCAGCAGTGAATACGGCTCCTCCTACGAGCAGTACTTC. Protein sequence: CASSEYGSSYEQYF.

The V and J genes are TRBV18 and TRBJ2-1; 11 bases are a match to TRBD1. The germline V gene has CDR1 KGHSH and CDR2 LQKENI. The CDR3 contains 15 residues. Trimming cost V 6 bases and J 6 bases; bases outside gene matches: 7. The CDR3 DNA follows: TGTGCCAGCTCTCCCGGGACAGGGGGAGGCAATGAGCAGTTCTTC. Its translation: CASSPGTGGGNEQFF.

The J gene is TRBJ1-5, the V gene TRBV3-1 (or the pseudogene TRBV3-2); D unclear. This CDR3 has 14 residues. The ends were cut back, 2 bases at V and 7 bases at J, with 12 bases in the middle. Germline V CDR1 and CDR2: LGHDT, YNNKEL (reference sequence). CDR3 sequence reads: CASSQRAGWQPQHF. The CDR3 nucleotides are TGTGCCAGCAGCCAAAGGGCGGGTTGGCAGCCCCAGCATTTT.

The V gene is TRBV19, the J gene TRBJ1-2; tentative D call: TRBD1 (6 bases). The V end lost 7 bases, the J end lost 6 bases, and 12 bases lay between the germline ends. CDR1 and CDR2 from the germline V gene are LNHDA and SQIVND (reference sequence). The CDR3 length is 12 residues. CDR3 nucleotide sequence: TGTGCCAGTACTGCGGGGGGCCATGGCTACACCTTC. Translating it yields CASTAGGHGYTF.

The chain joins TRBV6-5 to TRBJ1-6; no reliable D call. The CDR3 covers 14 residues. Trimming left V 6 bases short and J 9 bases short, with 15 bases between. Germline V gene lookup returns CDR1 MNHEY and CDR2 SVGAGI. The DNA of the CDR3 is TGTGCCAGCAGCAATACCGGGTTTACTTCACCCCTCCACTTT. It translates to CASSNTGFTSPLHF.

V usage is TRBV5-1 and J usage is TRBJ2-7, with 7 bases that match TRBD1. The CDR3 is 16 amino acids. Trimming at V came to 2 bases and at J to 5 bases, leaving 13 bases not matched to a gene. CDR1 is SGHRS, CDR2 YFSETQ, per germline. CDR3 loop: CASSLLVTGQLDEQYF. CDR3 bases: TGCGCCAGCAGCTTACTTGTGACAGGGCAGCTGGACGAGCAGTACTTC.

The chain has TRBV5-4 and TRBJ1-2; 8 bases fit TRBD1. Germline CDR1 SGHNT, CDR2 YYREEE (reference sequence). The CDR3 has 14 amino acids. The junction had 9 bases not matched to a gene; V was cut back by 3 bases and J by 8 bases. CDR3 region: CASSSAGGLRGYTF. CDR3 DNA sequence: TGTGCCAGCAGCTCGGCAGGGGGCCTGAGAGGCTACACCTTC.

The chain uses TRBV19 and TRBJ1-5, with D possibly being TRBD1 (5 bases). Per germline, CDR1 LNHDA and CDR2 SQIVND (reference sequence). This CDR3 region has 16 residues. Trimming pared 4 bases from V and 4 bases from J, leaving 17 bases between. This CDR3 is CASSRGGGARNQPQHF. CDR3 bases: TGTGCCAGTAGTAGGGGTGGAGGGGCGCGTAATCAGCCCCAGCATTTT.

The rearrangement uses TRBV6-6 and TRBJ1-5; D is uncertain. Trimming left V 5 bases short and J 7 bases short, with 15 bases between. Germline CDR1 reads MNHNY; CDR2 reads SVGAGI (reference sequence). This CDR3 is built from 14 residues. As DNA, the CDR3 is TGTGCCAGCAGTGGCCGGCAAGACGGGCAGCCCCAGCATTTT. It is translated as CASSGRQDGQPQHF.

The chain joins TRBV29-1 to TRBJ2-2, with 9 nucleotides matching TRBD2. This CDR3 has 13 residues. Germline V gives CDR1 SQVTM, CDR2 ANQGSEA. The ends lost 6 bases at V and 3 bases at J; junction bases unmatched: 2. CDR3 region: CSVRGGYTGELFF. CDR3 nucleotide sequence: TGCAGCGTGCGGGGGGGCTACACCGGGGAGCTGTTTTTT.

V usage is TRBV19 and J usage is TRBJ2-7, with D maybe TRBD1 (6 bases). The CDR3 is made up of 14 amino acids. V was trimmed by 5 bases and J by 5 bases, leaving 16 bases between them. Germline CDR1 is LNHDA and CDR2 is SQIVND (reference sequence). This CDR3 reads CASSLLGTSHEQYF. The CDR3 DNA reads TGTGCCAGTAGTCTGCTGGGGACAAGCCACGAGCAGTACTTC.

The chain carries TRBV18 and TRBJ2-5; D is unresolved. From germline, CDR1 is KGHSH and CDR2 LQKENI. This CDR3 contains 13 residues. V was cut by 3 bases and J by 1 base, with 6 bases left in between. The CDR3 DNA reads as TGTGCCAGCTCACCGGTGGTCCAAGAGACCCAGTACTTC. Translation: CASSPVVQETQYF.

The V and J genes are TRBV7-9 and TRBJ1-4; weak D call: TRBD1 (6 bases). V was shortened by 3 bases and J by 2 bases, with 7 bases between the two germline ends. This CDR3 spans 14 amino acids. CDR1 is SEHNR, CDR2 FQNEAQ, per germline (reference sequence). The CDR3 spells CASSFRGTNEKLFF. The DNA for the CDR3 is TGTGCCAGCAGCTTCAGGGGTACTAATGAAAAACTGTTTTTT.

The rearrangement joins TRBV7-9 to TRBJ1-1, with 8 bases fitting TRBD1. CDR3 length: 14 residues. Germline loops: CDR1 SEHNR, CDR2 FQNEAQ (reference sequence). The junction had 4 bases not matched to a gene; V was cut back by 5 bases and J by 2 bases. For the CDR3, the DNA is TGTGCCAGCAGCATAGGACAGGGCAACACTGAAGCTTTCTTT. This sequence encodes CASSIGQGNTEAFF.

This chain joins TRBV28 and TRBJ1-6, with no clear D. With 1 base removed from V and 6 bases from J, the gap between germline ends came to 16 bases. Germline V CDR1 and CDR2: MDHEN, SYDVKM. The CDR3 has 17 residues. CDR3 sequence: CASSLLMGGQINSPLHF. CDR3 DNA: TGTGCCAGCAGTTTATTAATGGGAGGGCAGATTAATTCACCCCTCCACTTT. Drawing the rest from reference TRBV28 and TRBJ1-6, the complete variable domain is DVKVTQSSRYLVKRTGEKVFLECVQDMDHENMFWYRQDPGLGLRLIYFSYDVKMKEKGDIPEGYSVSREKKERFSLILESASTNQTSMYLCASSLLMGGQINSPLHFGNGTRLTVT.

The rearrangement joins TRBV7-9 to TRBJ1-1; D possibly corresponds to TRBD1 (6 bases). The ends were cut back, 0 bases at V and 6 bases at J, with 11 bases in the middle. The CDR3 covers 14 residues. CDR1 is SEHNR and CDR2 is FQNEAQ in the germline V gene (reference sequence). CDR3 sequence reads: CASSLAERGPEAFF. The CDR3 nucleotides are TGTGCCAGCAGCTTAGCAGAGCGGGGGCCTGAAGCTTTCTTT.

This chain links TRBV6-5 with TRBJ1-1, with a tentative D call TRBD1 (5 bases). CDR1 is MNHEY, CDR2 SVGAGI, per germline. There are 14 residues in the CDR3. Trimming stripped 6 bases from V and 2 bases from J, with 13 bases between. The CDR3: CASRSPGGNTEAFF. The CDR3 DNA reads as TGTGCCAGCAGATCCCCCGGGGGAAACACTGAAGCTTTCTTT.

DNA for the CDR3: TGTGCCAGCAGCCAAGTGGAGTTAGGCGAGCAGTACTTC. It encodes CASSQVELGEQYF. The rearrangement uses TRBV3-1 (or the pseudogene TRBV3-2) and TRBJ2-7; no clear D. The CDR3 has 13 amino acids. Trimming took 1 base from V and 6 from J, leaving 10 bases between them. Germline V gene lookup returns CDR1 LGHDT and CDR2 YNNKEL (reference sequence).

The CDR3 loop is CASSLSGQAYGYTF. The CDR3 DNA sequence: TGTGCCAGCAGCTTGTCGGGACAGGCCTATGGCTACACCTTC. V is TRBV5-4 and J is TRBJ1-2; 8 bases are a match to TRBD1. The CDR3 has 14 residues. The V gene's germline CDR1 is SGHNT and CDR2 YYREEE (reference sequence). V lost 1 base, J lost 4 bases, and 3 bases stayed unmatched.

The V call is TRBV7-2, the J call TRBJ1-2; tentatively, D is TRBD1 (5 bases). Per germline, CDR1 SGHTA and CDR2 FQGNSA. With 2 bases removed from V and 2 bases from J, the gap between germline ends came to 18 bases. The CDR3 covers 17 residues. CDR3 protein: CASSLFSWDPRNYGYTF. Written as DNA, the CDR3 is TGTGCCAGCAGCTTATTTAGTTGGGACCCACGGAACTATGGCTACACCTTC.

The V call is TRBV5-1, the J call TRBJ1-2, with a possible D match to TRBD1 (6 bases). V lost 3 bases and J 8 bases, leaving 17 bases between the germline ends. In germline, CDR1 is SGHRS, CDR2 YFSETQ. The CDR3 consists of 14 residues. The CDR3 loop is CASSWGAGGEGYTF. The CDR3 nucleotides are TGCGCCAGCAGCTGGGGAGCGGGGGGCGAAGGCTACACCTTC.

CDR3 sequence (DNA): TGTGCCTGGGGACGAGATGCCAAAAACATTCAGTACTTC. It specifies CAWGRDAKNIQYF. This chain uses TRBV30 with TRBJ2-4; no clear D gene. CDR1 and CDR2 from the germline V gene are GTSNPN and SVGIG (reference sequence). Between the trimmed V and J ends, which lost 5 bases and 1 base, there was a span of 9 bases. The CDR3 has 13 amino acids.

The chain is built from TRBV11-3 and TRBJ1-2, with D possibly matching TRBD1 (5 bases). The CDR3 runs 11 residues. The ends were cut back, 11 bases at V and 3 bases at J, with 10 bases in the middle. Germline CDR1 is SGHNT and CDR2 is YENEEA. The CDR3 spells CAGGVDYGYTF. CDR3 coding DNA: TGTGCCGGGGGGGTGGACTATGGCTACACCTTC. Using reference TRBV11-3 and TRBJ1-2 for the parts outside the CDR3, the full variable domain is EAGVVQSPRYKIIEKKQPVAFWCNPISGHNTLYWYLQNLGQGPELLIRYENEEAVDDSQLPKDRFSAERLKGVDSTLKIQPAELGDSAVYLCAGGVDYGYTFGSGTRLTVV.

The chain links TRBV7-3 to TRBJ1-1; 7 nucleotides match TRBD1. CDR3 length equals 14 residues. Germline V CDR1 and CDR2: SGHTA, FQGTGA. V trimming: 3 bases; J trimming: 4 bases; junction bases outside the gene matches: 5. In DNA form, the CDR3 reads TGTGCCAGCAGCTTTGGGCAGGGGGGCACTGAAGCTTTCTTT. Encoded protein: CASSFGQGGTEAFF.

The V and J genes are TRBV6-6 and TRBJ2-7; D may be TRBD1 (6 bases). The CDR3 is made up of 15 amino acids. V dropped 4 bases and J dropped 1 base, with 14 bases sitting between them. Germline loops: CDR1 MNHNY, CDR2 SVGAGI (reference sequence). The CDR3, as DNA: TGTGCCAGCAGTTCGTATACAGGGCATTCCTACGAGCAGTACTTC. The encoded protein is CASSSYTGHSYEQYF.